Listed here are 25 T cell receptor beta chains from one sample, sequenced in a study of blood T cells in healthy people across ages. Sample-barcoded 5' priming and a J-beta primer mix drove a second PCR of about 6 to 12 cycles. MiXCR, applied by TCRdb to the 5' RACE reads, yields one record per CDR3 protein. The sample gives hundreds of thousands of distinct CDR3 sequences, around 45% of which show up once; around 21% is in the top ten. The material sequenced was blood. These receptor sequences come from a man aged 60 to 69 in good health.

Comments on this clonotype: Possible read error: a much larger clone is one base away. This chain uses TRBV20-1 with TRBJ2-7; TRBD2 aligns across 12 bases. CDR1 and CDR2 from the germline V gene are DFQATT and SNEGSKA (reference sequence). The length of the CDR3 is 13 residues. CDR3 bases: TGCAGTGCCACTAGCGGGGGGAACTACGTGCAGTACTTC. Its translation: CSATSGGNYVQYF.

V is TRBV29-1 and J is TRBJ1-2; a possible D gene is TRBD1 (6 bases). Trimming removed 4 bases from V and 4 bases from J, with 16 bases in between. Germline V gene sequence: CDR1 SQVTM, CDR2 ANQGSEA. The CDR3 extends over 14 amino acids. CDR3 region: CSVGTGGRGYGYTF. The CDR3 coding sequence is TGCAGCGTTGGTACGGGGGGCAGAGGCTATGGCTACACCTTC.

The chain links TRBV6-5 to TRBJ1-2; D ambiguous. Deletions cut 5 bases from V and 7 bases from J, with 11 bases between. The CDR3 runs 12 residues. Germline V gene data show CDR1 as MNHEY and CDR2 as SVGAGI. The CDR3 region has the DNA TGTGCCAGCAGTAGCACAACGGTTGGCTACACCTTC. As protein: CASSSTTVGYTF.

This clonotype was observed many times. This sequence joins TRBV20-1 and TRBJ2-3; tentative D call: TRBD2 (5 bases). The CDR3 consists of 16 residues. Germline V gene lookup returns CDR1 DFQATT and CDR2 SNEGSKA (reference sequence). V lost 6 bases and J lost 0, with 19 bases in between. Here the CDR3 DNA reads TGCAGTGCCCCAGAGAGGGCAAAGACTAGCACAGATACGCAGTATTTT. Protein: CSAPERAKTSTDTQYF.

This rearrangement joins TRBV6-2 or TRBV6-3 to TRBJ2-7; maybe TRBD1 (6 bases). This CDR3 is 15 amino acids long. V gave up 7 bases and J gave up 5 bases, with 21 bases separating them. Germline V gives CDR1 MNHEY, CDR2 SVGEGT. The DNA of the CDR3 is TGTGCCAGCACCCGTTATACAGGGAGTACTCACGAGCAGTACTTC. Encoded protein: CASTRYTGSTHEQYF.

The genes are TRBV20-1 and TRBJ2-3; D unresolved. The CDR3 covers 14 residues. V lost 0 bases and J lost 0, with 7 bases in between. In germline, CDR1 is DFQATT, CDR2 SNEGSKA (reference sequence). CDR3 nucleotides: TGCAGTGCTAGAGATCCTTGGAGCACAGATACGCAGTATTTT. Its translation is CSARDPWSTDTQYF.

The CDR3 spells CASSLSLAGGLAKNIQYF. The CDR3 nucleotides read TGTGCCAGCAGCTTGTCCCTAGCGGGGGGTCTAGCCAAAAACATTCAGTACTTC. The V and J genes are TRBV5-6 and TRBJ2-4; the match to TRBD2 covers 11 bases. Per germline, CDR1 SGHDT and CDR2 YYEEEE. CDR3 length: 18 residues. V shed 1 base, J shed 0 bases, and the junction held 6 bases outside the gene matches.

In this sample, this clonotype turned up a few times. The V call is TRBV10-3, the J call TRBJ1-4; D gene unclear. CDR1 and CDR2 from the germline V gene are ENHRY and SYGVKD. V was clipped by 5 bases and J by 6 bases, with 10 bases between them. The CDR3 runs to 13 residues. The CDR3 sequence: CAISRARDEKLFF. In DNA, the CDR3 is TGTGCCATCAGTCGGGCCCGTGATGAAAAACTGTTTTTT.

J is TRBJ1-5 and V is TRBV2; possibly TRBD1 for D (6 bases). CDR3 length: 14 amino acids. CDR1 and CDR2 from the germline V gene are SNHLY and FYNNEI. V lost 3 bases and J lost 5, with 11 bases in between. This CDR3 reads CASSDWGPDQPQHF. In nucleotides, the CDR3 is TGTGCCAGCAGTGATTGGGGGCCGGATCAGCCCCAGCATTTT.

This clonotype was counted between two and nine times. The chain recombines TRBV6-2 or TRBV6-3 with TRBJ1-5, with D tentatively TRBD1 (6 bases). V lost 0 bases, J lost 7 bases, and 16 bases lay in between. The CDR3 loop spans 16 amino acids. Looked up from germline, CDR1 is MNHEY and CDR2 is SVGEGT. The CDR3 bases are TGTGCCAGCAGTTACTCTGGTTTCAGGGGAGGACAGCCCCAGCATTTT. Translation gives CASSYSGFRGGQPQHF.

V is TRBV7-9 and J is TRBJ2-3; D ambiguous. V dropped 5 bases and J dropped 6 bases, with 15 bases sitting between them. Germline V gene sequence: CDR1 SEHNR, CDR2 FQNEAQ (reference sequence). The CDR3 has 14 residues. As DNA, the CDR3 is TGTGCCAGCAGCCTCGACATGTGGAGCGATACGCAGTATTTT. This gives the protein CASSLDMWSDTQYF.

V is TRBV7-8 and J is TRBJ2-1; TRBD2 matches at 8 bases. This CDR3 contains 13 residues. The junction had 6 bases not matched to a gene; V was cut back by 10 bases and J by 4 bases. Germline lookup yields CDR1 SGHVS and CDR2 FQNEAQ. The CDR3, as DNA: TGTGCCATTAGCGGGACTTCATACAATGAGCAGTTCTTC. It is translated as CAISGTSYNEQFF.

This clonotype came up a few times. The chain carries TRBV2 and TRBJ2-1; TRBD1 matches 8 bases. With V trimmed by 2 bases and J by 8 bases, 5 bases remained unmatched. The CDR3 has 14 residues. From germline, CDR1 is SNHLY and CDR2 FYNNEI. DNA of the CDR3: TGTGCCAGCAGTGAATACAGGGGGAGGTATGAGCAGTTCTTC. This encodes CASSEYRGRYEQFF.

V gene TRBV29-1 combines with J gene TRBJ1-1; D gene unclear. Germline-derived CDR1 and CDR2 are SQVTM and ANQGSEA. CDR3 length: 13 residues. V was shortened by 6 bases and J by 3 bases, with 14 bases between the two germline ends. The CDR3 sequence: CSVLRSEDTEAFF. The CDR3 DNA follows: TGCAGCGTCTTACGGAGTGAGGACACTGAAGCTTTCTTT. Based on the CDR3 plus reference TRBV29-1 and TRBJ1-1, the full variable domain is SAVISQKPSRDICQRGTSLTIQCQVDSQVTMMFWYRQQPGQSLTLIATANQGSEATYESGFVIDKFPISRPNLTFSTLTVSNMSPEDSSIYLCSVLRSEDTEAFFGQGTRLTVV.

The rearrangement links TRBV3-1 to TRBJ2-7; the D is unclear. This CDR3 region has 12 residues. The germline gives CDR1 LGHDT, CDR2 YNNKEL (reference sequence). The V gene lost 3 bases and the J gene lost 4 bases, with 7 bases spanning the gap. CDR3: CASSQVRYEQYF. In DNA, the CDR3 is TGTGCCAGCAGCCAGGTCCGATACGAGCAGTACTTC.

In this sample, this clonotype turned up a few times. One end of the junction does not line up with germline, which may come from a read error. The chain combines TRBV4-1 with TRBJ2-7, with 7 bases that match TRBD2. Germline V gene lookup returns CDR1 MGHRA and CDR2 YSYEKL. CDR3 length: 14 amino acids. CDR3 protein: CASSLERDSYEQYF. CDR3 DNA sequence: TGTGCCAGCAGCTTGGAGCGGGACTCCTACGAGCAGTACTTC.

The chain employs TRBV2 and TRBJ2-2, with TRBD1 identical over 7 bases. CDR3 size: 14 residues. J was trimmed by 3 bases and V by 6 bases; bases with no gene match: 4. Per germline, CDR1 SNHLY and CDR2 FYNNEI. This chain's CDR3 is CASRHGTDTGELFF. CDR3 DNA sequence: TGTGCCAGCAGACACGGGACAGACACCGGGGAGCTGTTTTTT.

This chain's CDR3 is CASSLGGFGANVLTF. The CDR3 DNA sequence: TGTGCCAGCAGCTTAGGTGGCTTCGGGGCCAACGTCCTGACTTTC. The chain joins TRBV7-9 to TRBJ2-6; D gene unclear. Trimming left V 1 base short and J 4 bases short, with 8 bases between. Germline V gene data show CDR1 as SEHNR and CDR2 as FQNEAQ (reference sequence). The CDR3 runs 15 residues.

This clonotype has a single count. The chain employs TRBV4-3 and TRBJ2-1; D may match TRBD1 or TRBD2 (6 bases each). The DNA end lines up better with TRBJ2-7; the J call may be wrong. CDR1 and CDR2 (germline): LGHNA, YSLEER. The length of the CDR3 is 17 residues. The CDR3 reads CASSQGMSGARVNEQYF. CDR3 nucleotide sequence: TGCGCCAGCAGCCAAGGCATGTCGGGGGCCCGAGTCAATGAGCAGTACTTC.

The CDR3 DNA follows: TGTGCCAGCAGCTCTCTAGCGGGGGGGCCCGGGGGTAGGTCCTACAATGAGCAGTTCTTC. Its translation: CASSSLAGGPGGRSYNEQFF. V and J are TRBV12-3 or TRBV12-4 and TRBJ2-1, with 12 bases matching TRBD2. The V and J ends lost 6 bases and 1 base, in that order; junction bases with no gene match: 16. The CDR3 runs to 20 residues.

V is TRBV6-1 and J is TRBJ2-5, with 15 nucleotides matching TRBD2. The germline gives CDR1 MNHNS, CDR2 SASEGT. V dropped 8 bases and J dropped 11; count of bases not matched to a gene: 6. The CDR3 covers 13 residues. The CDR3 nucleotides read TGTGCCAGCGGACTAGCGGGGGGGCGTGAGCAGTACTTC. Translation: CASGLAGGREQYF.

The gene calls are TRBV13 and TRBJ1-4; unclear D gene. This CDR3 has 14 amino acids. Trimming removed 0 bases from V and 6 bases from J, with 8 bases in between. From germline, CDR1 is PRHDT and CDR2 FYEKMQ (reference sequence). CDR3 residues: CASSLGLRDEKLFF. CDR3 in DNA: TGTGCCAGCAGCTTAGGCCTCCGGGATGAAAAACTGTTTTTT.

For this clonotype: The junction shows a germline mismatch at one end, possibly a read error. Here the CDR3 reads CASIQGAGSYEQYF. The CDR3 nucleotides are TGCGCCAGCATCCAAGGAGCCGGTTCCTACGAGCAGTACTTC. The V call is TRBV4-1, the J call TRBJ2-4; D call uncertain. The DNA matches TRBJ2-7 better at its end, which makes the J call doubtful. Per germline, CDR1 MGHRA and CDR2 YSYEKL. CDR3 size: 14 residues.

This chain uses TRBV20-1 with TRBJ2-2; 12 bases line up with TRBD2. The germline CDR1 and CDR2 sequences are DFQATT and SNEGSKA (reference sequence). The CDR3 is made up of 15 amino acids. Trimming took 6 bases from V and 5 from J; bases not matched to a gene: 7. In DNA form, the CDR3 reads TGCAGTGCCAAGACTAGCGGGGGATTTACCGGGGAGCTGTTTTTT. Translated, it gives CSAKTSGGFTGELFF.

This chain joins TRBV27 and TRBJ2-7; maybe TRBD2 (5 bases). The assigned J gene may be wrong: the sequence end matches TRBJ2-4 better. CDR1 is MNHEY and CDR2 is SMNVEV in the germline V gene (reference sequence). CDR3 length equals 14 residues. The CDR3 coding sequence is TGTGCCAGCAGTCCGGACTCTACGCGGAACATTCAGTACTTC. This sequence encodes CASSPDSTRNIQYF.